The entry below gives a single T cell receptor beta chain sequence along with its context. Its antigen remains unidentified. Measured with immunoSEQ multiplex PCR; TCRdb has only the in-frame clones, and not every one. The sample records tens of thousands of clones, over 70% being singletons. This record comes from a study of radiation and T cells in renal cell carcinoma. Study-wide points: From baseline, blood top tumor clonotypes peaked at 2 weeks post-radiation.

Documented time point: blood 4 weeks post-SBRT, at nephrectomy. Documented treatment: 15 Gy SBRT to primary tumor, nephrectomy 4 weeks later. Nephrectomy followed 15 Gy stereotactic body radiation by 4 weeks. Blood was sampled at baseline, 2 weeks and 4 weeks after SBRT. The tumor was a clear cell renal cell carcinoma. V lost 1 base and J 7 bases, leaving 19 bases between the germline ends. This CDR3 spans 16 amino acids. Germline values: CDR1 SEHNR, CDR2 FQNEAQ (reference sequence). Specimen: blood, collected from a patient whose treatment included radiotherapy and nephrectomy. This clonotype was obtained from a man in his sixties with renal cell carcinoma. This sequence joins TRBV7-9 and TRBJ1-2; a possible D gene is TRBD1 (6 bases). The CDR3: CASSLVQDRTRGGYTF. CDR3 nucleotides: TGTGCCAGCAGCTTAGTCCAGGACAGAACCAGAGGTGGCTACACCTTC.